The 31 T cell receptor beta chains below were found in one sample sequenced in a study of technical replicates of blood from a handful of donors. The table came from immunoSEQ multiplex PCR; TCRdb's copy has only in-frame clones and leaves some out. Among 9,500 to 15,000 clones listed, 93% were seen once. Sequencing input: PBMCs. The receptors derive from a human donor in good health.

The V gene is TRBV4-1, the J gene TRBJ2-1, with TRBD1 matching over 7 bases. Germline trimming cut 1 base from V and 6 bases from J; bases unmatched to any gene: 3. The CDR3 covers 14 residues. CDR1 is MGHRA and CDR2 is YSYEKL in the germline V gene. The CDR3 DNA reads TGCGCCAGCAGCCAAGCCCGGGACAGCAATGAGCAGTTCTTC. Amino acid sequence: CASSQARDSNEQFF.

This chain links TRBV6-1 with TRBJ2-7; 7 bases fit TRBD1. Per germline, CDR1 MNHNS and CDR2 SASEGT. CDR3 length equals 12 residues. V trimming: 8 bases; J trimming: 6 bases; junction bases outside the gene matches: 7. The CDR3 nucleotides are TGTGCCAGCCGCCGGGACAGTGGCGAGCAGTACTTC. Its protein is CASRRDSGEQYF.

V gene TRBV7-7 combines with J gene TRBJ2-7; D might be TRBD2 (6 bases). Trimming took off 5 bases at V and 0 bases at J, with 11 bases between the two ends. The germline CDR1 and CDR2 sequences are SSHAT and FNYEAQ (reference sequence). The CDR3 consists of 14 residues. The chain's CDR3 is CASSPGTGSYEQYF. The CDR3 bases are TGTGCCAGCAGCCCCGGGACTGGCTCCTACGAGCAGTACTTC.

The chain recombines TRBV10-1 with TRBJ2-2, with D possibly being TRBD2 (5 bases). The V and J ends lost 2 bases and 7 bases respectively, with 14 bases between them. CDR3 length: 15 amino acids. Germline CDR1 WNHNN, CDR2 SYGVQD (reference sequence). The CDR3 region is CASSEGVDYVGELFF. The CDR3 DNA reads TGCGCCAGCAGTGAGGGAGTAGACTATGTCGGGGAGCTGTTTTTT.

The chain joins TRBV27 to TRBJ2-2; TRBD2 agrees at 8 bases. The V segment lost 7 bases and the J segment 6 bases; nucleotides outside the gene matches: 7. The CDR3 loop spans 14 amino acids. Per the germline V gene, CDR1 is MNHEY and CDR2 is SMNVEV (reference sequence). CDR3 DNA: TGTGCCAGCACTACAGGACTAGCTTCCGGGGAGCTGTTTTTT. It codes for CASTTGLASGELFF.

The gene calls are TRBV5-4 and TRBJ1-1, with a possible D match to TRBD1 (6 bases). V was trimmed by 0 bases and J by 4 bases, leaving 10 bases between them. Germline V gene sequence: CDR1 SGHNT, CDR2 YYREEE (reference sequence). This CDR3 spans 14 amino acids. CDR3 region: CASSLENRVTEAFF. The CDR3 DNA follows: TGTGCCAGCAGCTTGGAAAACAGGGTCACTGAAGCTTTCTTT.

The V gene is TRBV12-5, the J gene TRBJ2-1; possible D gene TRBD2, 6 bases. With 8 bases removed from V and 1 base from J, the gap between germline ends came to 12 bases. The CDR3 length is 14 residues. The V gene's germline CDR1 is LGHNT and CDR2 FRNRAP. In nucleotides, the CDR3 is TGTGCTAGTCGGGAGCCGGCTTCCTACAATGAGCAGTTCTTC. This translates into CASREPASYNEQFF.

V gene TRBV11-2 combines with J gene TRBJ2-1; 14 positions match TRBD2. CDR1 is SGHAT and CDR2 is FQNNGV in the germline V gene. J gave up 7 bases and V 3 bases, and 8 bases lay outside the gene matches. There are 17 residues in the CDR3. Here the CDR3 reads CASSLRGTSGGWNEQFF. The CDR3 DNA is TGTGCCAGCAGCTTGAGGGGGACTAGCGGGGGTTGGAATGAGCAGTTCTTC.

V is TRBV27 and J is TRBJ1-1, with TRBD1 matching over 7 bases. CDR1 is MNHEY, CDR2 SMNVEV, per germline (reference sequence). V dropped 10 bases and J dropped 7; count of bases not matched to a gene: 12. CDR3 length: 13 residues. The CDR3 loop reads CATRVQGFREAFF. The CDR3 nucleotides are TGTGCCACCAGAGTACAGGGGTTTCGTGAAGCTTTCTTT.

This chain connects TRBV6-5 to TRBJ2-5; D not resolved. Trimming left V 6 bases short and J 3 bases short, with 17 bases between. CDR3 length: 15 residues. CDR1 and CDR2 (germline): MNHEY, SVGAGI. Here the CDR3 DNA reads TGTGCCAGCAGCCCGACCGGGTCGCTAAAAGAGACCCAGTACTTC. As protein: CASSPTGSLKETQYF.

The DNA for the CDR3 is TGCGCCAGCAGCCAAGAAGGTACAGCGGCTCAGCCCCAGCATTTT. Protein sequence: CASSQEGTAAQPQHF. The V gene is TRBV4-1, the J gene TRBJ1-5; D remains unclear. The CDR3 is made up of 15 amino acids. The V end was cut by 0 bases, the J end by 6 bases, with 12 bases between. The germline V gene encodes CDR1 MGHRA and CDR2 YSYEKL.

Only one count was recorded for this clone. This chain connects TRBV19 to TRBJ2-6, with D possibly being TRBD1 (5 bases). The V gene lost 5 bases and the J gene lost 1 base, with 9 bases spanning the gap. Germline CDR1 reads LNHDA; CDR2 reads SQIVND (reference sequence). This CDR3 is 15 amino acids long. The CDR3 reads CASSQTESGANVLTF. In nucleotides, the CDR3 is TGTGCCAGTAGTCAGACAGAATCTGGGGCCAACGTCCTGACTTTC.

The chain is built from TRBV11-3 and TRBJ2-3; 10 bases agree with TRBD1. Trimming removed 3 bases from V and 2 bases from J; junction bases left unmatched: 2. Germline CDR1 reads SGHNT; CDR2 reads YENEEA. The CDR3 is made up of 15 amino acids. In nucleotides, the CDR3 is TGTGCCAGCAGCTTGGGACAGGGGCCCACAGATACGCAGTATTTT. It yields the protein CASSLGQGPTDTQYF.

This clone was seen a few times. The chain uses TRBV28 and TRBJ1-2, with D unresolved. CDR1 is MDHEN and CDR2 is SYDVKM in the germline V gene. The CDR3 is 12 residues long. V shed 5 bases and J shed 12 bases, with 16 bases lying between them. The CDR3 region is CASSANPQSHTF. The DNA of the CDR3 is TGTGCCAGCAGTGCCAACCCACAGTCTCACACCTTC.

In DNA, the CDR3 is TGTGCCAGCAGTGGGGGAGGGGCGAACACTGAAGCTTTCTTT. Amino acid sequence: CASSGGGANTEAFF. The chain carries TRBV2 and TRBJ1-1; D might be TRBD1 (5 bases). Deletions cut 4 bases from V and 1 base from J, with 10 bases between. Germline values: CDR1 SNHLY, CDR2 FYNNEI. The CDR3 has 14 residues.

The chain employs TRBV29-1 and TRBJ1-4; D uncertain. V was cut by 6 bases and J by 5 bases, with 7 bases left in between. This CDR3 has 11 residues. CDR1 and CDR2 (germline): SQVTM, ANQGSEA. CDR3 amino acids: CSVRFNEKLFF. DNA for the CDR3: TGCAGCGTGAGATTCAATGAAAAACTGTTTTTT.

V usage is TRBV5-1 and J usage is TRBJ2-2; 9 nucleotides match TRBD1. CDR1 is SGHRS, CDR2 YFSETQ, per germline. The ends lost 2 bases at V and 1 base at J; junction bases unmatched: 3. This CDR3 has 16 amino acids. The CDR3 here is CASSLQGARNTGELFF. In DNA, the CDR3 is TGCGCCAGCAGCTTACAGGGGGCGCGGAACACCGGGGAGCTGTTTTTT.

The V gene is TRBV27, the J gene TRBJ2-1, with 7 bases matching TRBD2. The length of the CDR3 is 18 residues. The germline V gene encodes CDR1 MNHEY and CDR2 SMNVEV (reference sequence). The V gene end was trimmed by 5 bases and the J gene end by 9 bases; junction bases not matched to a gene: 22. DNA for the CDR3: TGTGCCAGCAGTAGGACGTACTTCGGGCGGGAGAACCGGGGTGAGCAGTTCTTC. It encodes CASSRTYFGRENRGEQFF.

V is TRBV27 and J is TRBJ1-2, with 7 bases matching TRBD1. This CDR3 is built from 15 residues. V lost 5 bases and J lost 0; bases outside the gene matches: 6. CDR1 and CDR2 from the germline V gene are MNHEY and SMNVEV (reference sequence). CDR3 nucleotides: TGTGCCAGCAGTGCCAACAGGGGTACTAACTATGGCTACACCTTC. Its translation: CASSANRGTNYGYTF.

The rearrangement joins TRBV4-1 to TRBJ2-7, with D possibly being TRBD1 (5 bases). Germline V gene lookup returns CDR1 MGHRA and CDR2 YSYEKL. There are 15 residues in the CDR3. V lost 0 bases to trimming and J lost 4 bases, with 13 bases between them. CDR3 in DNA: TGCGCCAGCAGCCAAGACATTCAGGGTTTTTACGAGCAGTACTTC. Protein product: CASSQDIQGFYEQYF.

This rearrangement joins TRBV9 to TRBJ1-3; a weak D match, TRBD1 (6 bases). With 6 bases removed from V and 4 bases from J, the gap between germline ends came to 11 bases. There are 13 residues in the CDR3. Looked up from germline, CDR1 is SGDLS and CDR2 is YYNGEE. This CDR3 is CASTQGLGNTIYF. Written as DNA, the CDR3 is TGTGCCAGCACGCAGGGGCTGGGAAACACCATATATTTT. Supplemented by reference TRBV9 and TRBJ1-3, the full variable domain reads DSGVTQTPKHLITATGQRVTLRCSPRSGDLSVYWYQQSLDQGLQFLIQYYNGEERAKGNILERFSAQQFPDLHSELNLSSLELGDSALYFCASTQGLGNTIYFGEGSWLTVV.

This rearrangement joins TRBV10-3 to TRBJ2-2, with TRBD2 matching 8 bases. Germline CDR1 and CDR2: ENHRY and SYGVKD. The trim removed 9 bases at V and 4 bases at J, leaving 10 bases unmatched. The CDR3 runs 15 residues. The CDR3 is CAIFPAGEGTGELFF. CDR3 DNA sequence: TGTGCCATTTTCCCAGCGGGAGAGGGCACCGGGGAGCTGTTTTTT.

V gene TRBV2 combines with J gene TRBJ1-5; D unresolved. The germline CDR1 and CDR2 sequences are SNHLY and FYNNEI. This CDR3 spans 12 amino acids. V shed 8 bases and J shed 1 base, with 6 bases lying between them. The CDR3 loop is CASAESNQPQHF. The CDR3 region has the DNA TGTGCCAGCGCGGAAAGCAATCAGCCCCAGCATTTT.

CDR3 protein: CASSTGTGLNEQYF. The CDR3 DNA sequence: TGTGCCAGTAGTACGGGGACAGGACTGAACGAGCAGTACTTC. The chain carries TRBV19 and TRBJ2-7; 8 bases are a match to TRBD1. With V trimmed by 4 bases and J by 5 bases, 7 bases remained unmatched. Germline V gene data show CDR1 as LNHDA and CDR2 as SQIVND (reference sequence). The CDR3 runs 14 residues.

This chain joins TRBV4-1 and TRBJ2-1; 8 positions match TRBD2. This CDR3 is 14 amino acids long. Trimming cost V 8 bases and J 8 bases; bases outside gene matches: 11. In germline, CDR1 is MGHRA, CDR2 YSYEKL. CDR3 sequence (DNA): TGCGCCAGCCAAGAGACCGGACTAGCTGATGAGCAGTTCTTC. Residues: CASQETGLADEQFF.

This chain connects TRBV27 to TRBJ2-7; the match to TRBD1 covers 8 bases. Germline V gene data show CDR1 as MNHEY and CDR2 as SMNVEV (reference sequence). V shed 3 bases, J shed 4 bases, and the junction held 2 bases outside the gene matches. The CDR3 is made up of 13 amino acids. The CDR3 nucleotides read TGTGCCAGCAGTTTGTACAGGGGGTACGAGCAGTACTTC. Amino acids: CASSLYRGYEQYF.

The rearrangement uses TRBV5-6 and TRBJ2-1; TRBD2 matches at 9 bases. Germline CDR1 and CDR2: SGHDT and YYEEEE. The CDR3 is made up of 15 amino acids. V lost 3 bases to trimming and J lost 5 bases; unmatched junction nucleotides: 6. The CDR3 is CASSWRTSADNEQFF. CDR3 DNA sequence: TGTGCCAGCAGCTGGCGGACTAGCGCCGACAATGAGCAGTTCTTC.

This rearrangement joins TRBV5-1 to TRBJ1-5, with D possibly matching TRBD1 (5 bases). V dropped 0 bases and J dropped 4 bases, with 8 bases sitting between them. The CDR3 runs 14 residues. Germline CDR1 SGHRS, CDR2 YFSETQ. The CDR3 sequence is CASSLVTVNQPQHF. CDR3 DNA: TGCGCCAGCAGCTTGGTGACAGTTAATCAGCCCCAGCATTTT.

The chain carries TRBV6-1 and TRBJ2-3; 10 nucleotides line up with TRBD2. The CDR3 contains 15 residues. CDR1 MNHNS and CDR2 SASEGT come from the germline V gene. Trimming removed 3 bases from V and 6 bases from J; junction bases left unmatched: 6. The CDR3 coding sequence is TGTGCCAGCAGTGACCAAGCGGGAGGGTGGGATACGCAGTATTTT. Residues: CASSDQAGGWDTQYF.

The count of this clone is one. The rearrangement joins TRBV7-6 to TRBJ2-5; D may be TRBD2 (5 bases). The V and J ends lost 5 bases and 5 bases respectively, with 18 bases between them. The CDR3 has 15 residues. CDR1 and CDR2 (germline): SGHVS, FNYEAQ. The CDR3 nucleotides are TGTGCCAGCAGCCCGAGGACTGCCGTCGGGGAGACCCAGTACTTC. It specifies CASSPRTAVGETQYF.

This chain joins TRBV29-1 and TRBJ2-6, with 11 bases identical to TRBD1. The CDR3 is 16 residues long. The junction had 5 bases not matched to a gene; V was cut back by 6 bases and J by 1 base. Germline values: CDR1 SQVTM, CDR2 ANQGSEA. CDR3 sequence: CSVGQGALSGANVLTF. CDR3 coding DNA: TGCAGCGTCGGACAGGGGGCGCTTTCTGGGGCCAACGTCCTGACTTTC. The full variable domain, in which reference TRBV29-1 and TRBJ2-6 provide the parts outside the CDR3, is SAVISQKPSRDICQRGTSLTIQCQVDSQVTMMFWYRQQPGQSLTLIATANQGSEATYESGFVIDKFPISRPNLTFSTLTVSNMSPEDSSIYLCSVGQGALSGANVLTFGAGSRLTVL.